This TCR beta chain stems from a study of blood T cell repertoires in COVID-19. Study-wide background: COVID-19 samples, acute and convalescent, were from the United States, Italy and Spain.

The CDR3 length is 9 residues. Per the germline V gene, CDR1 is MRHNA and CDR2 is SNTAGT. Worth noting for this clone: A read error may account for a junction end that differs from germline.

Only in-frame clones appear in the TCRdb table, and some are missing; sequencing was by immunoSEQ multiplex PCR. The sample includes around 230,000 clones, roughly 85% of them seen just once. This sequence was found in a man aged 45-65 years with COVID-19, enrolled during active disease. The chain is built from TRBV6-4 and TRBJ1-2; TRBD1 matches at 8 bases. Input material: peripheral blood. CDR3 amino acids: CASTLTGAF. The CDR3 nucleotides are TGTGCCAGCACTCTGACAGGGGCCTTC.